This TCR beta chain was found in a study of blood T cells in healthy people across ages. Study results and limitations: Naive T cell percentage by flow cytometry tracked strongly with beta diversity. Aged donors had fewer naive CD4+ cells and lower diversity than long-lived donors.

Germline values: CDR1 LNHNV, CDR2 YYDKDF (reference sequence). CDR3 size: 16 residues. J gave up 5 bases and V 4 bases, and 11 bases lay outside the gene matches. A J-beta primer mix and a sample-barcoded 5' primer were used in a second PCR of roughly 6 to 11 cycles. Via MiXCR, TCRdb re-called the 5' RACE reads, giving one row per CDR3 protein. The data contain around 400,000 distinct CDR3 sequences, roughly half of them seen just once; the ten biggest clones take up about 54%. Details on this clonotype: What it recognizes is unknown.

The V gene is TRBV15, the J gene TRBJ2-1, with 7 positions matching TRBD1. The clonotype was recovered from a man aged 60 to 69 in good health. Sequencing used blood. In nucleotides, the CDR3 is TGTGCCACCAGCACCTTGACAGGGTTAAGGGACAATGAGCAGTTCTTC. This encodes CATSTLTGLRDNEQFF. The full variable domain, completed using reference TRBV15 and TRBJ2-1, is DAMVIQNPRYQVTQFGKPVTLSCSQTLNHNVMYWYQQKSSQAPKLLFHYYDKDFNNEADTPDNFQSRRPNTSFCFLDIRSPGLGDTAMYLCATSTLTGLRDNEQFFGPGTRLTVL.